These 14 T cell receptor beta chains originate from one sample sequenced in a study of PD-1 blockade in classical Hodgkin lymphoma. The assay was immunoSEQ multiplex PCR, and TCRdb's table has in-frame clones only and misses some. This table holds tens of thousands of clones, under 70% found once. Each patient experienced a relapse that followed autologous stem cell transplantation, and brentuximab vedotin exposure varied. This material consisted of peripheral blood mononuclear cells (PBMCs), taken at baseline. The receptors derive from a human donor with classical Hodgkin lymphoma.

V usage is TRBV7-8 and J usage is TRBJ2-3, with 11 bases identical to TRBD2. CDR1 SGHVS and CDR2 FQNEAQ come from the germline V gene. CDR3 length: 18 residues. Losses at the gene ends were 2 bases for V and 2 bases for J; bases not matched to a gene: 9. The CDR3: CASSLRTVAGGATDTQYF. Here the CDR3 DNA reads TGTGCCAGCAGCTTACGTACCGTAGCGGGGGGGGCCACAGATACGCAGTATTTT. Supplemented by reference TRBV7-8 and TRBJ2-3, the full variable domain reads GAGVSQSPRYKVAKRGQDVALRCDPISGHVSLFWYQQALGQGPEFLTYFQNEAQLDKSGLPSDRFFAERPEGSVSTLKIQRTQQEDSAVYLCASSLRTVAGGATDTQYFGPGTRLTVL.

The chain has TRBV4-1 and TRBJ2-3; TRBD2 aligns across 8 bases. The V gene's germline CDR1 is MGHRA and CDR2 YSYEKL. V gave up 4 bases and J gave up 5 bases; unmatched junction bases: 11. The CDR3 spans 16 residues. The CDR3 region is CASSPSGRAVEDTQYF. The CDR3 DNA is TGCGCCAGCAGCCCCAGCGGGAGAGCGGTCGAAGATACGCAGTATTTT.

Here the CDR3 reads CASRGDNFNEKLFF. DNA of the CDR3: TGTGCCAGCCGGGGGGACAACTTTAATGAAAAACTGTTTTTT. The chain uses TRBV25-1 and TRBJ1-4; D perhaps matches TRBD1 (6 bases). CDR1 MGHDK and CDR2 SYGVNS come from the germline V gene. CDR3 length: 14 residues. V gave up 8 bases and J gave up 4 bases, with 14 bases separating them.

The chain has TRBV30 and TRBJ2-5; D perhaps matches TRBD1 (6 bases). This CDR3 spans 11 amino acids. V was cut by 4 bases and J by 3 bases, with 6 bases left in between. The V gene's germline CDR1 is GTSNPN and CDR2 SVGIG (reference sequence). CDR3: CAWNREETQYF. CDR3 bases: TGTGCCTGGAACAGGGAAGAGACCCAGTACTTC.

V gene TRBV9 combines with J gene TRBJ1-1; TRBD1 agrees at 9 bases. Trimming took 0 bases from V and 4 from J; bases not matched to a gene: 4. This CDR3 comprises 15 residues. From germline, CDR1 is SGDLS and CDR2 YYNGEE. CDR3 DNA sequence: TGTGCCAGCAGCGTAGGGGACAGGGCTGTCACTGAAGCTTTCTTT. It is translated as CASSVGDRAVTEAFF.

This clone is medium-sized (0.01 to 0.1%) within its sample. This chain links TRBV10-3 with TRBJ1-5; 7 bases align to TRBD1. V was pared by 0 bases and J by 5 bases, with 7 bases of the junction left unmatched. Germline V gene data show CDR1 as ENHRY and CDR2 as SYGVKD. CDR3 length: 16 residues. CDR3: CAISESAGGTDQPQHF. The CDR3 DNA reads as TGTGCCATCAGTGAGTCGGCAGGGGGAACCGATCAGCCCCAGCATTTT.

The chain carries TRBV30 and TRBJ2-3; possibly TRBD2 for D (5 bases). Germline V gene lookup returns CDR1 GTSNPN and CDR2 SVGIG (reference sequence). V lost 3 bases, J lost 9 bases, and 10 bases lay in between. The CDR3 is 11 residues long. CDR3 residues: CAWSWGETQYF. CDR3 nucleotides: TGTGCCTGGAGCTGGGGAGAAACGCAGTATTTT.

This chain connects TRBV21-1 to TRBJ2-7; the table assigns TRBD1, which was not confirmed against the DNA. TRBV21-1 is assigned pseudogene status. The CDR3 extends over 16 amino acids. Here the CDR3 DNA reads TGTGCCAGCAGCCCCCTCCGGAGGACAGGGACCTACGAGCAGTACTTC. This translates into CASSPLRRTGTYEQYF.

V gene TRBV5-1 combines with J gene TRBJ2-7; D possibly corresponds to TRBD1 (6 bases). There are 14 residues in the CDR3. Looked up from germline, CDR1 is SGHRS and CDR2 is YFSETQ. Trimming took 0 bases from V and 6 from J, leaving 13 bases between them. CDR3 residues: CASSLEQGNGEQYF. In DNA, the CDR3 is TGCGCCAGCAGCTTGGAACAGGGTAACGGCGAGCAGTACTTC.

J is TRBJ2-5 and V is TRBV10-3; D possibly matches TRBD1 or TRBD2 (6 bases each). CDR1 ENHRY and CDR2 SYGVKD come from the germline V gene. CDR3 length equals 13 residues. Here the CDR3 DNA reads TGTGCAACCGCCCGGGGGCTCGAGGAGACCCAGTACTTC. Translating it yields CATARGLEETQYF.

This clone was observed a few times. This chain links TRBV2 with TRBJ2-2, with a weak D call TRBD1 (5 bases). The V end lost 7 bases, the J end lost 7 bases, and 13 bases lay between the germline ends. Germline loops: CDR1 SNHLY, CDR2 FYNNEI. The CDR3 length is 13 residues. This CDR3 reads CASKGRVGGELFF. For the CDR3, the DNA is TGTGCCAGCAAGGGCAGGGTCGGCGGGGAGCTGTTTTTT. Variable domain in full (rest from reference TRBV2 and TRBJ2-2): EPEVTQTPSHQVTQMGQEVILRCVPISNHLYFYWYRQILGQKVEFLVSFYNNEISEKSEIFDDQFSVERPDGSNFTLKIRSTKLEDSAMYFCASKGRVGGELFFGEGSRLTVL.

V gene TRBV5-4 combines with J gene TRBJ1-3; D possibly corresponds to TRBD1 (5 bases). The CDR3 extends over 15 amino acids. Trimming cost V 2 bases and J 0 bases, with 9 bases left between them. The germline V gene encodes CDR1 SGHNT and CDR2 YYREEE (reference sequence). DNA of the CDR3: TGTGCCAGCAGCTTCGAGGGGCGCTCTGGAAACACCATATATTTT. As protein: CASSFEGRSGNTIYF.

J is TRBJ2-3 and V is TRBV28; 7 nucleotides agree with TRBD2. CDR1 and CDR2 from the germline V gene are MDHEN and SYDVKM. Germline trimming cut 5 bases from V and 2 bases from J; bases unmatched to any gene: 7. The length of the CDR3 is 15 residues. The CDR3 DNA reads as TGTGCCAGCAGTCTCCCAGCGGGGTACACAGATACGCAGTATTTT. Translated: CASSLPAGYTDTQYF.

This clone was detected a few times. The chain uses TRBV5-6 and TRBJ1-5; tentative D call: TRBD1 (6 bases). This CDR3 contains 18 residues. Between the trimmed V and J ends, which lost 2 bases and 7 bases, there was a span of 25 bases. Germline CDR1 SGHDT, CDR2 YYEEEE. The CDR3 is CASSLGAMRQGLRQPQHF. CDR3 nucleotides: TGTGCCAGCAGCTTAGGGGCTATGAGGCAGGGGCTGAGACAGCCCCAGCATTTT.